These 17 T cell receptor beta chains originate from one sample sequenced in a study of technical replicates of blood from a handful of donors. Here immunoSEQ multiplex PCR was the method, and the copy in TCRdb shows in-frame clones only, minus some. The profile shows tens of thousands of clones, roughly 98% of them singletons. The sample taken for sequencing was T cells isolated from PBMCs. These receptors all come from a human donor in good health.

The chain joins TRBV14 to TRBJ2-5; D unclear. Trimming took off 1 base at V and 3 bases at J, with 6 bases between the two ends. The germline V gene encodes CDR1 SGHDN and CDR2 FVKESK. The CDR3 totals 13 residues. The CDR3 loop reads CASSQVLKETQYF. CDR3 nucleotide sequence: TGTGCCAGCAGCCAAGTCCTAAAAGAGACCCAGTACTTC.

The CDR3 region is CASSGLGDYEQYF. CDR3 bases: TGCGCCAGCAGCGGACTAGGGGACTACGAGCAGTACTTC. This sequence joins TRBV10-1 and TRBJ2-7; 7 bases match TRBD2. Germline V gives CDR1 WNHNN, CDR2 SYGVQD (reference sequence). The CDR3 totals 13 residues. With 6 bases clipped from V and 3 bases from J, the junction kept 5 bases outside the gene matches.

The genes are TRBV2 and TRBJ1-1; 10 bases agree with TRBD1. With 1 base clipped from V and 5 bases from J, the junction kept 4 bases outside the gene matches. CDR1 and CDR2 (germline): SNHLY, FYNNEI. This CDR3 has 15 residues. CDR3 DNA: TGTGCCAGCAGTGAAGGACAGGGGGCGCGAACTGAAGCTTTCTTT. It yields the protein CASSEGQGARTEAFF. Full variable domain (missing parts from reference TRBV2 and TRBJ1-1): EPEVTQTPSHQVTQMGQEVILRCVPISNHLYFYWYRQILGQKVEFLVSFYNNEISEKSEIFDDQFSVERPDGSNFTLKIRSTKLEDSAMYFCASSEGQGARTEAFFGQGTRLTVV.

The CDR3 here is CASSSAGQGNYGYTF. The CDR3 DNA is TGTGCCAGCAGCTCCGCGGGACAGGGGAACTATGGCTACACCTTC. The rearrangement links TRBV11-3 to TRBJ1-2; 10 bases map to TRBD1. CDR3 length: 15 residues. The germline CDR1 and CDR2 sequences are SGHNT and YENEEA. Trimming took 4 bases from V and 2 from J; bases not matched to a gene: 4.

V is TRBV12-2 and J is TRBJ1-1; TRBD1, as called in the table, went unchecked against the DNA. TRBV12-2 is described as a pseudogene. The length of the CDR3 is 19 residues. The CDR3 DNA is TGTGCAAGTCGCTTGGTGGTCCCGGGACAGCAGATTGTGAACACTGAAGCTTTCTTT. As protein: CASRLVVPGQQIVNTEAFF.

This clone has only one observation. The chain links TRBV18 to TRBJ1-2, with TRBD1 matching 9 bases. This CDR3 has 15 amino acids. Germline V gives CDR1 KGHSH, CDR2 LQKENI. V shed 0 bases, J shed 4 bases, and the junction held 3 bases outside the gene matches. The CDR3 DNA follows: TGTGCCAGCTCACCACCTGGGACAGGGACCTATGGCTACACCTTC. It encodes CASSPPGTGTYGYTF.

The gene calls are TRBV7-9 and TRBJ2-7, with D possibly being TRBD2 (6 bases). Germline V CDR1 and CDR2: SEHNR, FQNEAQ (reference sequence). With 3 bases removed from V and 4 bases from J, the gap between germline ends came to 16 bases. The CDR3 has 15 residues. CDR3 bases: TGTGCCAGCAGCTTGGGGAGGCTAGGGGAATACGAGCAGTACTTC. It codes for CASSLGRLGEYEQYF.

The sample holds one count of this clone. The chain links TRBV5-6 to TRBJ1-3; 7 bases match TRBD1. Germline CDR1 is SGHDT and CDR2 is YYEEEE. Unmatched junction bases numbered 8, after V lost 3 bases and J lost 8 bases. The CDR3 length is 14 residues. Here the CDR3 reads CASSYGTVRDTIYF. In DNA, the CDR3 is TGTGCCAGCAGCTACGGGACAGTTCGTGACACCATATATTTT.

The CDR3 DNA follows: TGTGCCAGCAGTTACGACCCGGGACAGCCGTTTTACGAGCAGTACTTC. Translated: CASSYDPGQPFYEQYF. V gene TRBV2 combines with J gene TRBJ2-7; 7 positions agree with TRBD1. Germline trimming cut 5 bases from V and 4 bases from J; bases unmatched to any gene: 14. Germline CDR1 reads SNHLY; CDR2 reads FYNNEI. The CDR3 extends over 16 amino acids.

Written as DNA, the CDR3 is TGCGCCAGCTCCCTCGTCCCTAGCGGGGGTGGGGACTACGAGCAGTACTTC. It translates to CASSLVPSGGGDYEQYF. This rearrangement joins TRBV5-1 to TRBJ2-7; 10 bases fit TRBD2. Trimming at V came to 7 bases and at J to 3 bases, leaving 16 bases not matched to a gene. Germline-derived CDR1 and CDR2 are SGHRS and YFSETQ. The CDR3 has 17 amino acids.

The genes are TRBV27 and TRBJ1-2, with 10 positions matching TRBD1. This CDR3 spans 14 amino acids. CDR1 and CDR2 (germline): MNHEY, SMNVEV (reference sequence). Unmatched junction bases numbered 2, after V lost 0 bases and J lost 7 bases. CDR3 region: CASSLSRDRGGYTF. CDR3 nucleotides: TGTGCCAGCAGTTTATCCCGGGACAGGGGTGGCTACACCTTC.

V and J are TRBV11-2 and TRBJ1-6; TRBD1 is a possible D gene (5 bases). CDR3 length: 13 amino acids. The germline V gene has CDR1 SGHAT and CDR2 FQNNGV. Trimming shortened V by 2 bases and J by 9 bases, and 8 bases separated the two germline ends. The CDR3 region has the DNA TGTGCCAGCAGCTTAATCAGGGTTTCACCCCTCCACTTT. Its protein is CASSLIRVSPLHF.

This chain joins TRBV6-1 and TRBJ2-1; tentatively, D is TRBD2 (5 bases). The CDR3 loop spans 14 amino acids. Germline V lookup: CDR1 MNHNS, CDR2 SASEGT. The V and J ends lost 3 bases and 7 bases respectively, with 13 bases between them. The DNA for the CDR3 is TGTGCCAGCAGTGACCCGGGGAGTATAAATGAGCAGTTCTTC. It translates to CASSDPGSINEQFF.

This clone was detected only once. The rearrangement links TRBV18 to TRBJ1-2; TRBD1 matches at 7 bases. V shed 2 bases and J 6 bases; nucleotides not matched to a gene: 3. The CDR3 loop spans 13 amino acids. Germline loops: CDR1 KGHSH, CDR2 LQKENI. CDR3 protein: CASSPEQGNGYTF. DNA for the CDR3: TGTGCCAGCTCACCAGAACAGGGGAATGGCTACACCTTC.

This chain connects TRBV29-1 to TRBJ1-2, with a weak D call TRBD1 (6 bases). V was shortened by 4 bases and J by 7 bases, with 19 bases between the two germline ends. CDR3 length: 14 amino acids. CDR1 is SQVTM, CDR2 ANQGSEA, per germline. CDR3 sequence reads: CSVVAVGGASGYTF. CDR3 nucleotides: TGCAGCGTTGTGGCGGTAGGGGGGGCTTCTGGCTACACCTTC.

The gene calls are TRBV6-1 and TRBJ1-2, with D maybe TRBD1 (5 bases). The germline gives CDR1 MNHNS, CDR2 SASEGT. V lost 0 bases to trimming and J lost 5 bases, with 16 bases between them. This CDR3 has 16 residues. The CDR3 spells CASSEAEVTAIYGYTF. The CDR3 bases are TGTGCCAGCAGTGAAGCAGAGGTGACAGCAATTTATGGCTACACCTTC.

The rearrangement joins TRBV28 to TRBJ1-5; D gene uncertain. The ends were cut back, 3 bases at V and 0 bases at J, with 15 bases in the middle. CDR3 size: 17 residues. The germline CDR1 and CDR2 sequences are MDHEN and SYDVKM. In DNA form, the CDR3 reads TGTGCCAGCAGTTTGGTTATTGGCAGATCTAGCAATCAGCCCCAGCATTTT. This sequence encodes CASSLVIGRSSNQPQHF.